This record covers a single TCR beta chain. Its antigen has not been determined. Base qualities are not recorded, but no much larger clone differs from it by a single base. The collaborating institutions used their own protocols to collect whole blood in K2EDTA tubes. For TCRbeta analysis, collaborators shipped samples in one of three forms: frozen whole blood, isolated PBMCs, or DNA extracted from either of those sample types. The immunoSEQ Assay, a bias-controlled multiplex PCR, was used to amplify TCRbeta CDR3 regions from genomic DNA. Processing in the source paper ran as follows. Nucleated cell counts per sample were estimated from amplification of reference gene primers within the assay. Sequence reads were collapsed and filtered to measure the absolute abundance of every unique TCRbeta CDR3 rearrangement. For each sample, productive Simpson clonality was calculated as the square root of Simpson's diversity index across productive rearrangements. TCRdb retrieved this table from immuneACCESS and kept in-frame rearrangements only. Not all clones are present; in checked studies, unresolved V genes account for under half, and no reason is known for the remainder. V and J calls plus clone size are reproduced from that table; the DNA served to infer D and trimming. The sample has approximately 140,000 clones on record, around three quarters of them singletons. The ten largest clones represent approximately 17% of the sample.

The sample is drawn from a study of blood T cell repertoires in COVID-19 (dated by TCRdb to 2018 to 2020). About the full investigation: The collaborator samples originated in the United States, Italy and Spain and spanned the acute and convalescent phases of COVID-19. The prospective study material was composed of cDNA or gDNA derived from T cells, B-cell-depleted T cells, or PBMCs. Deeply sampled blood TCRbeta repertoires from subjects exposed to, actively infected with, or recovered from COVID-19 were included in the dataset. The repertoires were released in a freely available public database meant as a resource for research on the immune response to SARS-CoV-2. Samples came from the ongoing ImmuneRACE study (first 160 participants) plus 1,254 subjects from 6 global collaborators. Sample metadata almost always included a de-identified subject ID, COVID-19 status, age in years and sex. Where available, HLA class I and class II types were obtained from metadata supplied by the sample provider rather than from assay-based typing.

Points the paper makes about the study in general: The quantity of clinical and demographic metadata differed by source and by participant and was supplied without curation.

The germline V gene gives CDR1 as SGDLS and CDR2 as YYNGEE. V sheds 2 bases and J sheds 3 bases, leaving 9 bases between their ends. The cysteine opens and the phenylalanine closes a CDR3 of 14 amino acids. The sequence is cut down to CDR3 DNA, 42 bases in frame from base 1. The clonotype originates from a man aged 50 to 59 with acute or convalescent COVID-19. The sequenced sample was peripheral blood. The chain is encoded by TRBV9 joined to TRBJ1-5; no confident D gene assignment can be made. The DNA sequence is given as TGTGCCAGCAGCGTGGGCCAGGTCAATCAGCCCCAGCATTTT. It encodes CASSVGQVNQPQHF.